This T cell receptor (beta chain) was captured by sequencing in a study of vaccination effects on CD4 cells after COVID-19. Study observations and caveats: In the late period after vaccination, infection- and vaccine-induced clones contracted markedly.

Antigen-specific CD4+ T cells were expanded (with viral peptide pools) by the ViraFEST assay ahead of sequencing. The culture ran for 9 to 11 days, and then CD4+ T cells were isolated. Either the BNT162b2 or mRNA-1273 vaccine was given to participants in two doses. Cultures used a few million PBMC per well, 9 to 10 IU/ml IL-2 and around 9.8 ug/ml peptides. Some clones are missing from TCRdb's copy, which holds only in-frame ones; the method was immunoSEQ multiplex PCR. In the table there are some 30,000 clones, approximately 60% of which are singletons. Regarding this clone: Its target is unknown.

This TCR was recovered from a human donor who received a COVID-19 vaccine. This specimen was CD4+ T cells from PBMCs cultured with SARS-CoV-2 spike peptides, taken after COVID-19 vaccination.

The CDR3 reads CASTEQGQPQHF. Here the CDR3 DNA reads TGTGCCAGCACAGAACAGGGCCAGCCCCAGCATTTT. The chain carries TRBV28 and TRBJ1-5; a possible D gene is TRBD1 (6 bases). V lost 7 bases to trimming and J lost 7 bases, with 11 bases between them. Germline CDR1 MDHEN, CDR2 SYDVKM. This CDR3 has 12 residues.